This T cell receptor beta chain was identified during a study of T-cell reconstitution after alpha-beta-depleted transplantation in children. V was trimmed by 6 bases and J by 0 bases, leaving 15 bases between them. There are 16 residues in the CDR3. Germline V gives CDR1 MNHNS, CDR2 SASEGT. TCRbeta library preparation incorporated unique molecular identifiers. TCRdb reprocessed the PCR reads with MiXCR, giving one entry per CDR3 protein. The sample yields some 490,000 distinct CDR3 sequences, around 13% seen once. This clonotype was sampled from a human donor who donated a stem cell graft to a child with combined immunodeficiency. The source was PBMCs from the stem cell graft donor, collected from the stem cell graft. The chain carries TRBV6-1 and TRBJ2-1; no reliable D call. CDR3 protein: CASSRPTRSSYNEQFF. In nucleotides, the CDR3 is TGTGCCAGCAGCCGACCGACACGTAGCTCCTACAATGAGCAGTTCTTC.